These 29 T cell receptor beta chains were sequenced from one sample in a study of shared clonotypes between healthy human individuals. This table comes from immunoSEQ multiplex PCR, and its TCRdb copy is limited to in-frame clones, with some not included. The sample shows some 690,000 clones, 90% of them seen only once. What was sequenced was memory CD8+ T cells from PBMCs. Subset denoted: CD45RO+ cells pooled with CCR7-negative TemRA cells. The origin of the receptors is a man aged 18 to 30 in good health. Some clones in this sample may be carry-over from other donors' samples.

This clone has only one observation. The chain joins TRBV13 to TRBJ2-7; a weak D match, TRBD1 (6 bases). CDR3 length: 14 amino acids. Trimming removed 5 bases at V and 3 bases at J, with 14 bases between. The V gene's germline CDR1 is PRHDT and CDR2 FYEKMQ (reference sequence). CDR3 loop: CASSTRRDNYEQYF. In DNA, the CDR3 is TGTGCCAGCAGCACTCGCCGGGACAACTACGAGCAGTACTTC.

The gene calls are TRBV1 and TRBJ1-2. TRBV1 is noted as a pseudogene. This CDR3 has 16 residues. Here the CDR3 reads CTSRVICCAKDLWLPF. The DNA for the CDR3 is TGCACCAGCAGGGTAATATGTTGTGCGAAAGACCTATGGCTACCCTTC.

The V and J genes are TRBV7-9 and TRBJ2-1, with TRBD2 as a possible D gene (6 bases). CDR1 and CDR2 from the germline V gene are SEHNR and FQNEAQ (reference sequence). This CDR3 comprises 16 residues. The V gene lost 5 bases and the J gene lost 5 bases, with 19 bases spanning the gap. This chain's CDR3 is CASSQPKEGYDNEQFF. The CDR3 region has the DNA TGTGCCAGCAGCCAACCAAAGGAGGGCTATGACAATGAGCAGTTCTTC.

The chain is built from TRBV4-1 and TRBJ1-6; D not resolved. The germline V gene has CDR1 MGHRA and CDR2 YSYEKL. Trimming removed 0 bases at V and 9 bases at J, with 15 bases between. The CDR3 consists of 16 residues. The DNA of the CDR3 is TGCGCCAGCAGCCAAGATAGGTCGGGGTTAGGTTCACCCCTCCACTTT. Translating gives CASSQDRSGLGSPLHF.

Note on this clone: Other DNA sequences in the sample encode the same CDR3. V is TRBV7-9 and J is TRBJ2-1; D gene ambiguous. V gave up 5 bases and J gave up 7 bases, with 3 bases separating them. The germline V gene encodes CDR1 SEHNR and CDR2 FQNEAQ (reference sequence). The CDR3 length is 10 residues. Here the CDR3 reads CASSGNEQFF. As DNA, the CDR3 is TGTGCCAGCAGCGGGAATGAGCAGTTCTTC.

The chain couples TRBV5-1 to TRBJ2-4; D not certain. Germline CDR1 reads SGHRS; CDR2 reads YFSETQ. There are 16 residues in the CDR3. V lost 0 bases to trimming and J lost 7 bases, with 17 bases between them. The CDR3, as DNA: TGCGCCAGCAGCTTGGTAGGCTCCCTTCTCTTCAACATTCAGTACTTC. This sequence encodes CASSLVGSLLFNIQYF. The full variable domain, rest sourced from reference TRBV5-1 and TRBJ2-4, is KAGVTQTPRYLIKTRGQQVTLSCSPISGHRSVSWYQQTPGQGLQFLFEYFSETQRNKGNFPGRFSGRQFSNSRSEMNVSTLELGDSALYLCASSLVGSLLFNIQYFGAGTRLSVL.

This clone was recorded only once. The V gene is TRBV10-2, the J gene TRBJ2-2; D might be TRBD1 (6 bases). There are 17 residues in the CDR3. Trimming stripped 0 bases from V and 5 bases from J, with 16 bases between. Per germline, CDR1 WSHSY and CDR2 SAAADI. The CDR3 is CASSESFVQGFTGELFF. Written as DNA, the CDR3 is TGCGCCAGCAGTGAGTCCTTCGTACAGGGCTTTACCGGGGAGCTGTTTTTT.

This clone was seen a single time. This sequence joins TRBV11-2 and TRBJ2-1; D possibly matches TRBD1 or TRBD2 (5 bases each). From germline, CDR1 is SGHAT and CDR2 FQNNGV. CDR3 length equals 15 residues. Trimming removed 5 bases at V and 8 bases at J, with 19 bases between. The CDR3 sequence: CASSPTPEGNDEQFF. CDR3 bases: TGTGCCAGCAGCCCCACCCCCGAGGGGAACGATGAGCAGTTCTTC.

This chain links TRBV7-8 with TRBJ2-7; 10 positions agree with TRBD2. The V and J ends lost 1 base and 2 bases, in that order; junction bases with no gene match: 5. CDR1 is SGHVS and CDR2 is FQNEAQ in the germline V gene. The CDR3 is made up of 16 amino acids. In DNA form, the CDR3 reads TGTGCCAGCAGCTTAGTTGGAGCGGGAGGGCCCTACGAGCAGTACTTC. Encoded protein: CASSLVGAGGPYEQYF.

The gene calls are TRBV9 and TRBJ2-1; 13 nucleotides agree with TRBD2. CDR1 SGDLS and CDR2 YYNGEE come from the germline V gene. Losses at the gene ends were 4 bases for V and 1 base for J; bases not matched to a gene: 2. The CDR3 length is 16 residues. The DNA of the CDR3 is TGTGCCAGCAGCCCGACTAGCGGGAGGTCCTACAATGAGCAGTTCTTC. This translates into CASSPTSGRSYNEQFF.

This sequence joins TRBV27 and TRBJ1-5, with D tentatively TRBD1 (5 bases). V was cut by 5 bases and J by 7 bases, with 12 bases left in between. This CDR3 contains 13 residues. Germline V gene lookup returns CDR1 MNHEY and CDR2 SMNVEV (reference sequence). Written as DNA, the CDR3 is TGTGCCAGCAGTGACGGGACGGCACAGCCCCAGCATTTT. Its protein is CASSDGTAQPQHF.

This clone was recorded only once. The rearrangement joins TRBV4-1 to TRBJ2-7, with 7 bases identical to TRBD2. This CDR3 is 17 amino acids long. V was clipped by 0 bases and J by 3 bases; unmatched bases: 11. From germline, CDR1 is MGHRA and CDR2 YSYEKL. As DNA, the CDR3 is TGCGCCAGCAGCCAAGATTTTAAAAGACTAGCAATCTACGAGCAGTACTTC. Its translation is CASSQDFKRLAIYEQYF.

This chain joins TRBV5-1 and TRBJ2-5; 11 bases fit TRBD1. The J call may be incorrect, as the DNA end agrees better with TRBJ2-7. This CDR3 comprises 14 residues. The germline CDR1 and CDR2 sequences are SGHRS and YFSETQ. The CDR3 sequence is CASSLDRGPVEQYF. CDR3 DNA: TGCGCCAGCAGCCTGGACAGGGGGCCGGTCGAGCAGTACTTC.

In nucleotides, the CDR3 is TGTGCCAGCAGCGGAGATGGGACTAGCGGGAGTTGGTACAATGAGCAGTTCTTC. Its translation: CASSGDGTSGSWYNEQFF. The rearrangement joins TRBV9 to TRBJ2-1; TRBD2 aligns across 14 bases. This CDR3 comprises 18 residues. Germline V gives CDR1 SGDLS, CDR2 YYNGEE. V trimming: 3 bases; J trimming: 4 bases; junction bases outside the gene matches: 9.

This clone was recorded only once. The rearrangement links TRBV14 to TRBJ2-5; D remains ambiguous. This CDR3 spans 13 amino acids. The V and J ends lost 2 bases and 5 bases respectively, with 9 bases between them. Per germline, CDR1 SGHDN and CDR2 FVKESK. Here the CDR3 reads CASSQRVWETQYF. The CDR3 bases are TGTGCCAGCAGCCAAAGGGTGTGGGAGACCCAGTACTTC.

The chain is built from TRBV18 and TRBJ2-5, with TRBD2 matching 7 bases. V dropped 2 bases and J dropped 5; count of bases not matched to a gene: 17. Germline V gene sequence: CDR1 KGHSH, CDR2 LQKENI. The CDR3 totals 18 residues. The CDR3 protein is CASSPKPSDRDYMETQYF. CDR3 DNA: TGTGCCAGCTCACCAAAACCCTCAGACCGGGACTACATGGAGACCCAGTACTTC.

As regards this clone: A junction end diverges from the germline sequence, so it may reflect a read error. As DNA, the CDR3 is TGTGCCAGCAGTCAGGGACTAGCGGAACGTTTCTTC. Protein: CASSQGLAERFF. The rearrangement uses TRBV27 and TRBJ2-7; 11 nucleotides line up with TRBD2. This CDR3 has 12 amino acids. Germline values: CDR1 MNHEY, CDR2 SMNVEV (reference sequence).

The chain combines TRBV7-9 with TRBJ2-1; 10 nucleotides match TRBD2. The CDR3 is 15 amino acids. Per germline, CDR1 SEHNR and CDR2 FQNEAQ (reference sequence). V dropped 4 bases and J dropped 2; count of bases not matched to a gene: 2. The CDR3 DNA reads as TGTGCCAGCAGCTCCGGGACTAGCGCCTACAATGAGCAGTTCTTC. Residues: CASSSGTSAYNEQFF.

The chain has TRBV18 and TRBJ2-7, with D unclear. The CDR3 is 14 amino acids. V lost 6 bases, J lost 3 bases, and 15 bases lay in between. In germline, CDR1 is KGHSH, CDR2 LQKENI. The CDR3 protein is CASSSGRLFYEQYF. CDR3 nucleotide sequence: TGTGCCAGCTCGTCGGGTCGGCTTTTCTACGAGCAGTACTTC.

In DNA, the CDR3 is TGCGCCAGCAGCCTCGCAGGGGTCCTGATGAGTACTGAAGCTTTCTTT. Translated, it gives CASSLAGVLMSTEAFF. This chain joins TRBV4-1 and TRBJ1-1, with D tentatively TRBD1 (6 bases). Trimming shortened V by 4 bases and J by 5 bases, and 20 bases separated the two germline ends. The CDR3 is 16 residues long. Looked up from germline, CDR1 is MGHRA and CDR2 is YSYEKL.

J is TRBJ2-3 and V is TRBV5-6; D is tentatively TRBD1 or TRBD2 (5 bases each). The CDR3 totals 17 residues. CDR1 is SGHDT, CDR2 YYEEEE, per germline. Trimming left V 4 bases short and J 2 bases short, with 20 bases between. CDR3 residues: CASSLAGTGRPTDTQYF. The CDR3 nucleotides read TGTGCCAGCAGCCTGGCCGGCACGGGACGCCCCACAGATACGCAGTATTTT.

The genes are TRBV11-2 and TRBJ1-1; 9 bases line up with TRBD1. This CDR3 is 15 amino acids long. The germline V gene has CDR1 SGHAT and CDR2 FQNNGV. The V gene end was trimmed by 3 bases and the J gene end by 3 bases; junction bases not matched to a gene: 5. The CDR3 here is CASSFGQGWYTEAFF. The CDR3 nucleotides are TGTGCCAGCAGCTTTGGACAGGGGTGGTACACTGAAGCTTTCTTT. The full variable domain, rest sourced from reference TRBV11-2 and TRBJ1-1, is EAGVAQSPRYKIIEKRQSVAFWCNPISGHATLYWYQQILGQGPKLLIQFQNNGVVDDSQLPKDRFSAERLKGVDSTLKIQPAKLEDSAVYLCASSFGQGWYTEAFFGQGTRLTVV.

This chain joins TRBV29-1 and TRBJ2-7; 7 bases map to TRBD1. Germline-derived CDR1 and CDR2 are SQVTM and ANQGSEA. Trimming removed 6 bases from V and 3 bases from J; junction bases left unmatched: 8. The CDR3 runs to 13 residues. The CDR3 reads CSVNRGSGYEQYF. The CDR3 DNA reads as TGCAGCGTAAACAGGGGTTCGGGCTACGAGCAGTACTTC.

The chain uses TRBV9 and TRBJ1-5; 9 nucleotides line up with TRBD1. The CDR3 totals 16 residues. V lost 4 bases to trimming and J lost 6 bases; unmatched junction nucleotides: 11. Per the germline V gene, CDR1 is SGDLS and CDR2 is YYNGEE. CDR3 sequence: CASSPSGTGQSQPQHF. The CDR3 DNA sequence: TGTGCCAGCAGCCCCTCGGGGACAGGGCAAAGTCAGCCCCAGCATTTT.

The CDR3 sequence: CASSEVRDRPSGDTQYF. In DNA form, the CDR3 reads TGTGCCAGCAGTGAGGTCAGGGACCGCCCCTCCGGGGATACGCAGTATTTT. V gene TRBV6-1 combines with J gene TRBJ2-3; possibly TRBD1 or TRBD2 for D (5 bases each). Germline V gene sequence: CDR1 MNHNS, CDR2 SASEGT. This CDR3 region has 17 residues. Deletions cut 3 bases from V and 6 bases from J, with 22 bases between.

The chain links TRBV11-3 to TRBJ2-1; D is undetermined. The germline CDR1 and CDR2 sequences are SGHNT and YENEEA. The CDR3 length is 13 residues. V lost 1 base to trimming and J lost 8 bases, with 9 bases between them. The CDR3 DNA reads as TGTGCCAGCAGCTTAGTGTTTGGGCATGAGCAGTTCTTC. This codes for CASSLVFGHEQFF. Full variable domain (remainder filled in from reference TRBV11-3 and TRBJ2-1): EAGVVQSPRYKIIEKKQPVAFWCNPISGHNTLYWYLQNLGQGPELLIRYENEEAVDDSQLPKDRFSAERLKGVDSTLKIQPAELGDSAVYLCASSLVFGHEQFFGPGTRLTVL.

V gene TRBV14 combines with J gene TRBJ2-5; tentatively, D is TRBD1 or TRBD2 (5 bases each). Germline V gene data show CDR1 as SGHDN and CDR2 as FVKESK. The CDR3 length is 16 residues. V was trimmed by 0 bases and J by 2 bases, leaving 13 bases between them. The CDR3 spells CASSQDGVGTQETQYF. CDR3 nucleotide sequence: TGTGCCAGCAGCCAAGACGGTGTAGGGACGCAAGAGACCCAGTACTTC.

The rearrangement links TRBV27 to TRBJ1-2; D call uncertain. V lost 4 bases to trimming and J lost 4 bases, with 7 bases between them. Germline CDR1 MNHEY, CDR2 SMNVEV (reference sequence). The CDR3 is 12 residues long. The CDR3: CASSSPSYGYTF. The CDR3 nucleotides are TGTGCCAGCAGTTCCCCCTCCTATGGCTACACCTTC.

The CDR3 reads CASRRTATNEKLFF. The CDR3 DNA follows: TGTGCCAGCAGAAGGACAGCAACTAATGAAAAACTGTTTTTT. The genes are TRBV6-5 and TRBJ1-4, with a weak D call TRBD1 (6 bases). The germline V and J ends were trimmed by 6 bases and 0 bases, with 8 bases remaining between them. This CDR3 has 14 amino acids. Germline assignment: CDR1 MNHEY and CDR2 SVGAGI.